A selection of T cell receptor beta chains follows, all from one sample in a study of radiotherapy plus CTLA-4 blockade in lung cancer. The repertoire was sequenced with immunoSEQ multiplex PCR; TCRdb's copy has only in-frame clones and lacks some. Of around 90,000 clones listed, around four fifths are singletons. Source: peripheral blood, taken from a patient treated with radiotherapy plus ipilimumab. The receptor source for this set is a human donor with non-small cell lung cancer who had stable disease on radiotherapy plus ipilimumab. Both conserved end residues are part of each CDR3. The D gene is left open where the match is weak. Expanded clones get a size class; other rows say once, few or many, or leave the size out.

clone_size: .
v_call: TRBV4-1
d_call: TRBD2
cdr3_length: 20
j_call: TRBJ2-3
cdr3_nt: TGCGCCAGCAGCCAAGAACCGGGACTAGCGGGAGGGCTAAGGACAGATACGCAGTATTTT
cdr3_aa: CASSQEPGLAGGLRTDTQYF

clone_size: .
v_call: TRBV5-1
d_call: .
cdr3_length: 15
j_call: TRBJ2-7
cdr3_nt: TGCGCCAGCAGCTTGGCCTTAGCAGGGTCAGGGGAGCAGTACTTC
cdr3_aa: CASSLALAGSGEQYF

clone_size: .
v_call: TRBV10-3
d_call: TRBD2
cdr3_length: 14
j_call: TRBJ2-1
cdr3_nt: TGTGCCATCAGTGAGAAGACTAGCGGGGAGGAGCAGTTCTTC
cdr3_aa: CAISEKTSGEEQFF

clone_size: .
v_call: TRBV2
d_call: .
cdr3_length: 16
j_call: TRBJ2-3
cdr3_nt: TGTGCCAGCAGTGGAGTGGGGGGGGCTAGCACAGATACGCAGTATTTT
cdr3_aa: CASSGVGGASTDTQYF

clone_size: few
v_call: TRBV18
d_call: TRBD1
cdr3_length: 14
j_call: TRBJ1-2
cdr3_nt: TGTGCCAGCTCATCTGACAGGGTTAGCTATGGCTACACCTTC
cdr3_aa: CASSSDRVSYGYTF

clone_size: .
v_call: TRBV9
d_call: .
cdr3_length: 16
j_call: TRBJ2-2
cdr3_nt: TGTGCCAGCAGCGGGGAGTGGCTTCCGAACACCGGGGAGCTGTTTTTT
cdr3_aa: CASSGEWLPNTGELFF

clone_size: few
v_call: TRBV12-1
d_call: .
cdr3_length: 14
j_call: TRBJ2-7
cdr3_nt: TGTGCCAGCATCGCGACAGGGAAAGGCTACGAGCAGTACTTC
cdr3_aa: CASIATGKGYEQYF

clone_size: .
v_call: TRBV4-2
d_call: TRBD2
cdr3_length: 16
j_call: TRBJ2-3
cdr3_nt: TGTGCCAGCAGCCAAGACGGCGGGAGGGCTACAGATACGCAGTATTTT
cdr3_aa: CASSQDGGRATDTQYF

clone_size: .
v_call: TRBV23-1
d_call: .
cdr3_length: 16
j_call: TRBJ2-2
cdr3_nt: TGCGCCAGCATGGGTAGATGGGACTCTAAGACCGGGGAGCTGTTTTTT
cdr3_aa: CASMGRWDSKTGELFF

clone_size: .
v_call: TRBV7-6
d_call: .
cdr3_length: 18
j_call: TRBJ1-4
cdr3_nt: TGTGCCAGCAGCCCCGTCGTCGAAGGAAGAAAGACTAATGAAAAACTGTTTTTT
cdr3_aa: CASSPVVEGRKTNEKLFF

clone_size: .
v_call: TRBV13
d_call: TRBD1
cdr3_length: 15
j_call: TRBJ2-7
cdr3_nt: TGTGCCAGCAGCTTAAACGGACAGGGGGCTTACGAGCAGTACTTC
cdr3_aa: CASSLNGQGAYEQYF

clone_size: .
v_call: TRBV7-2
d_call: .
cdr3_length: 13
j_call: TRBJ1-2
cdr3_nt: TGTGCCAGCAGCTCGCCTCTAATCTATGGCTACACCTTC
cdr3_aa: CASSSPLIYGYTF

clone_size: .
v_call: TRBV5-6
d_call: TRBD1
cdr3_length: 16
j_call: TRBJ2-7
cdr3_nt: TGTGCCAGCAGCTTACCGGGACAGGGTGGGAAATACGAGCAGTACTTC
cdr3_aa: CASSLPGQGGKYEQYF

clone_size: .
v_call: TRBV6-4
d_call: TRBD1
cdr3_length: 14
j_call: TRBJ1-5
cdr3_nt: TGTGCCAGCAAGACAGGGCTTAACAATCAGCCCCAGCATTTT
cdr3_aa: CASKTGLNNQPQHF

clone_size: .
v_call: TRBV7-9
d_call: .
cdr3_length: 13
j_call: TRBJ2-1
cdr3_nt: TGTGCCAGCTTAGATAGTGTCCACAATGAGCAGTTCTTC
cdr3_aa: CASLDSVHNEQFF

clone_size: .
v_call: TRBV5-4
d_call: .
cdr3_length: 15
j_call: TRBJ2-2
cdr3_nt: TGTGCCAGCAGCCCGGATTCAGGGAACACCGGGGAGCTGTTTTTT
cdr3_aa: CASSPDSGNTGELFF

clone_size: .
v_call: TRBV10-2
d_call: .
cdr3_length: 14
j_call: TRBJ1-6
cdr3_nt: TGCGCCAGCAGTGAGGGGGCTGCTGGTTCACCCCTCCACTTT
cdr3_aa: CASSEGAAGSPLHF

clone_size: .
v_call: TRBV14
d_call: TRBD1
cdr3_length: 13
j_call: TRBJ1-1
cdr3_nt: TGTGCCAGCAGCCAAGCGTTAACAGGGGGAGCTTTCTTT
cdr3_aa: CASSQALTGGAFF

clone_size: .
v_call: TRBV25-1
d_call: TRBD1
cdr3_length: 15
j_call: TRBJ2-7
cdr3_nt: TGTGCCGGCAGCCCCCGAGGGGGCGAAGCCTACGAGCAGTACTTC
cdr3_aa: CAGSPRGGEAYEQYF

clone_size: .
v_call: TRBV6-6
d_call: .
cdr3_length: 15
j_call: TRBJ1-5
cdr3_nt: TGTGCCAGCAGCCCCTCTCTGAGAGACAATCAGCCCCAGCATTTT
cdr3_aa: CASSPSLRDNQPQHF

clone_size: .
v_call: TRBV30
d_call: .
cdr3_length: 13
j_call: TRBJ1-1
cdr3_nt: TGTGCCTGGAGTGGACATCCCTCGCCCGCGGCTTTCTTT
cdr3_aa: CAWSGHPSPAAFF

clone_size: .
v_call: TRBV30
d_call: TRBD2
cdr3_length: 13
j_call: TRBJ2-2
cdr3_nt: TGTGCCGGGAGAGAACTAGCGCCCGGGGAGCTGTTTTTT
cdr3_aa: CAGRELAPGELFF

clone_size: once
v_call: TRBV7-2
d_call: .
cdr3_length: 14
j_call: TRBJ2-7
cdr3_nt: .
cdr3_aa: CASSVGQGSSGVTF

clone_size: .
v_call: TRBV7-9
d_call: .
cdr3_length: 10
j_call: TRBJ2-2
cdr3_nt: TGTGCCAGCAGCTTATTTGAGCTGTTTTTT
cdr3_aa: CASSLFELFF

clone_size: few
v_call: TRBV6-6
d_call: TRBD2
cdr3_length: 16
j_call: TRBJ2-2
cdr3_nt: TGTGCCAGCAGTTACACTAGCGGGAGAGTCACCGGGGAGCTGTTTTTT
cdr3_aa: CASSYTSGRVTGELFF

clone_size: .
v_call: TRBV10-1
d_call: .
cdr3_length: 15
j_call: TRBJ2-1
cdr3_nt: TGCGCCAGCAGCCCCTGGGGGGTGGGGTACAATGAGCAGTTCTTC
cdr3_aa: CASSPWGVGYNEQFF

clone_size: .
v_call: TRBV7-2
d_call: .
cdr3_length: 14
j_call: TRBJ2-1
cdr3_nt: TGTGCCAGCAGCTCGCGGAGTGGACCCAATGAGCAGTTCTTC
cdr3_aa: CASSSRSGPNEQFF

clone_size: .
v_call: TRBV7-3
d_call: TRBD1
cdr3_length: 15
j_call: TRBJ2-5
cdr3_nt: TGTGCCAGCAGCTTAATCCCCGGGACAGCAGAGACCCAGTACTTC
cdr3_aa: CASSLIPGTAETQYF

clone_size: .
v_call: TRBV6-6
d_call: .
cdr3_length: 15
j_call: TRBJ1-6
cdr3_nt: TGTGCCAGCAGTTATTTATCGGGGGGCAATTCACCCCTCCACTTT
cdr3_aa: CASSYLSGGNSPLHF

clone_size: .
v_call: TRBV6-5
d_call: .
cdr3_length: 14
j_call: TRBJ1-1
cdr3_nt: TGTGCCAGCAGTCTCAGGGAGGATTCCACTGAAGCTTTCTTT
cdr3_aa: CASSLREDSTEAFF

clone_size: few
v_call: TRBV2
d_call: .
cdr3_length: 13
j_call: TRBJ1-5
cdr3_nt: TGTGCCAGCAGTGGACAGGCCAATCAGCCCCAGCATTTT
cdr3_aa: CASSGQANQPQHF

clone_size: few
v_call: TRBV30
d_call: .
cdr3_length: 13
j_call: TRBJ1-2
cdr3_nt: TGTGCCGCCAACAGGGCGCGTGGCTATGGCTACACCTTC
cdr3_aa: CAANRARGYGYTF

clone_size: .
v_call: TRBV7-9
d_call: .
cdr3_length: 13
j_call: TRBJ2-7
cdr3_nt: TGTGCCAGCAGCTTCGGAGGGACCTACGAGCAGTACTTC
cdr3_aa: CASSFGGTYEQYF

clone_size: once
v_call: TRBV5-1
d_call: TRBD1
cdr3_length: 15
j_call: TRBJ2-7
cdr3_nt: TGCGCCAGCAGCTCTACCGGGACAGGGCCCTACGAGCAGTACTTC
cdr3_aa: CASSSTGTGPYEQYF

clone_size: few
v_call: TRBV28
d_call: TRBD2
cdr3_length: 14
j_call: TRBJ2-7
cdr3_nt: TGTGCCAGCAGGTTAGCGGGAGGACCCTACGAGCAGTACTTC
cdr3_aa: CASRLAGGPYEQYF

clone_size: few
v_call: TRBV6-5
d_call: .
cdr3_length: 12
j_call: TRBJ1-2
cdr3_nt: TGTGCCACCAGTGGGGGAGTCGGTGGCTACACCTTC
cdr3_aa: CATSGGVGGYTF

clone_size: .
v_call: TRBV7-9
d_call: .
cdr3_length: 12
j_call: TRBJ2-5
cdr3_nt: TGTGCCAGCAGCCATGCGCAAGAGACCCAGTACTTC
cdr3_aa: CASSHAQETQYF

clone_size: .
v_call: TRBV15
d_call: .
cdr3_length: 12
j_call: TRBJ2-5
cdr3_nt: TGTGCCACCAGCAGAGGGGGCGAGACCCAGTACTTC
cdr3_aa: CATSRGGETQYF